The text below deals with one T cell receptor beta chain. Original processing notes: Estimated nucleated cell counts came from reference gene primer amplification. Only in-frame clones appear in the TCRdb table, and some are missing; sequencing was by immunoSEQ multiplex PCR. V, J and clone size derive from that table, while D and trimming were established from the DNA sequence. The repertoire includes about 45,000 clones, about 83% of them detected once, and 5.5% to 6.5% sits in the top ten. The data are from a study of blood T cell repertoires in COVID-19. Study information: The United States, Italy and Spain were the sources of the acute and convalescent COVID-19 samples. In each case, the material was cDNA or gDNA derived from T cells, B-cell-depleted T cells, or PBMCs.

Sequenced input: peripheral blood. This sequence originates from a woman of 80 years or more with acute or convalescent COVID-19.

Here the CDR3 DNA reads TGTGCCAGCAGTTGGCAGGGGAGCGAAAAACTGTTTTTT. Protein sequence: CASSWQGSEKLFF. The V call is TRBV12-3 or TRBV12-4, the J call TRBJ1-4; TRBD1 is a possible D gene (6 bases). The CDR3 is made up of 13 amino acids. V was trimmed by 4 bases and J by 8 bases, leaving 11 bases between them.